These 30 T cell receptor beta chains were sequenced from one sample in a study of neurological immune-mediated disorders. TCRdb called the 5' RACE reads again in MiXCR, with one record for every CDR3 protein. The repertoire includes roughly 45,000 distinct CDR3 sequences, roughly 12% of them detected once, and approximately 10% sits in the top ten. The time point was: longitudinal time-point 3. The sequencing input was PBMCs. Receptors originate from a man in his thirties or forties in good health.

On this clonotype itself: The junction departs from germline at one end; a sequencing error may be responsible. The V and J genes are TRBV20-1 and TRBJ2-1; D may match TRBD1 or TRBD2 (6 bases each). The CDR3 totals 12 residues. Per the germline V gene, CDR1 is DFQATT and CDR2 is SNEGSKA (reference sequence). DNA for the CDR3: TGCAGTGCTAGACCGGGGGACAATGAGCAGTTCTTT. Its translation: CSARPGDNEQFF.

The V call is TRBV10-2, the J call TRBJ2-1, with D tentatively TRBD1 (5 bases). Trimming took 2 bases from V and 7 from J, leaving 15 bases between them. The CDR3 runs 15 residues. Germline V gives CDR1 WSHSY, CDR2 SAAADI. In DNA form, the CDR3 reads TGCGCCAGCAGTGAGCCCGGACAACCCGGAAATGAGCAGTTCTTC. Amino acids: CASSEPGQPGNEQFF.

This clonotype appeared many times. This chain links TRBV5-1 with TRBJ2-1, with D perhaps assigned TRBD1 or TRBD2 (5 bases each). This CDR3 region has 20 residues. The germline gives CDR1 SGHRS, CDR2 YFSETQ. V gave up 2 bases and J gave up 7 bases, with 31 bases separating them. The CDR3 DNA sequence: TGCGCCAGCAGCTTAGGTTTTTCCGGAGTCCTGCAGGGAGTGGGGAATGAGCAGTTCTTC. Translation: CASSLGFSGVLQGVGNEQFF.

The table lists this clonotype with many counts. The CDR3: CASSMGRMNTEAFF. The CDR3 bases are TGTGCCAGCAGTATGGGACGGATGAACACTGAAGCTTTCTTT. The chain joins TRBV28 to TRBJ1-1, with a possible D match to TRBD1 (5 bases). With 5 bases removed from V and 0 bases from J, the gap between germline ends came to 10 bases. The CDR3 totals 14 residues. Per germline, CDR1 MDHEN and CDR2 SYDVKM. The variable domain in full, with the rest retrieved from reference TRBV28 and TRBJ1-1, is DVKVTQSSRYLVKRTGEKVFLECVQDMDHENMFWYRQDPGLGLRLIYFSYDVKMKEKGDIPEGYSVSREKKERFSLILESASTNQTSMYLCASSMGRMNTEAFFGQGTRLTVV.

The sample holds many counts of this clonotype. The CDR3 coding sequence is TGCAGTTTGGACGCCATAGGCGAGACCCAGTACTTC. Translated: CSLDAIGETQYF. The chain employs TRBV20-1 and TRBJ2-5; D call uncertain. CDR1 is DFQATT, CDR2 SNEGSKA, per germline (reference sequence). V was cut by 8 bases and J by 5 bases, with 15 bases left in between. The CDR3 sequence is 12 residues long.

This clonotype has ten or more counts. The V gene is TRBV5-1, the J gene TRBJ2-3; unclear D gene. V was shortened by 0 bases and J by 2 bases, with 10 bases between the two germline ends. Germline CDR1 is SGHRS and CDR2 is YFSETQ. There are 15 residues in the CDR3. The chain's CDR3 is CASSLDGLATDTQYF. DNA for the CDR3: TGCGCCAGCAGCTTGGACGGGCTCGCCACAGATACGCAGTATTTT.

The sample holds many counts of this clonotype. V and J are TRBV7-2 and TRBJ2-7, with a tentative D call TRBD1 (7 bases). The CDR3 contains 15 residues. V dropped 4 bases and J dropped 3 bases, with 16 bases sitting between them. Germline lookup yields CDR1 SGHTA and CDR2 FQGNSA. This chain's CDR3 is CASSSRAGGLYEQYF. The CDR3, as DNA: TGTGCCAGCAGCTCACGGGCAGGGGGACTCTACGAGCAGTACTTC.

This clonotype was counted at least ten times. The genes are TRBV20-1 and TRBJ1-4; D might be TRBD1 (6 bases). This CDR3 region has 14 residues. Germline loops: CDR1 DFQATT, CDR2 SNEGSKA (reference sequence). Trimming removed 1 base at V and 7 bases at J, with 13 bases between. The CDR3 DNA sequence: TGCAGTGCTAGAGGCGGACAGTCCGGTGAAAAACTGTTTTTT. It specifies CSARGGQSGEKLFF.

This clonotype was found many times. The chain links TRBV21-1 to TRBJ2-7. TRBV21-1 is an annotated pseudogene. The CDR3 loop spans 13 amino acids. The CDR3: CASSKVHCYEQYF. The CDR3, as DNA: TGTGCCAGCAGCAAAGTTCACTGCTACGAGCAGTACTTC.

This clonotype was recorded many times. The J gene is TRBJ1-6, the V gene TRBV28, with a possible D match to TRBD1 (5 bases). Germline V CDR1 and CDR2: MDHEN, SYDVKM. The V end lost 0 bases, the J end lost 8 bases, and 14 bases lay between the germline ends. CDR3 length: 16 residues. CDR3 in amino acids: CASSLWGDRVDSPLHF. In DNA, the CDR3 is TGTGCCAGCAGTTTATGGGGGGATAGGGTCGATTCACCCCTCCACTTT.

This clonotype was detected ten times or more. Here the CDR3 reads CASGQGGMNIQYF. The CDR3 bases are TGTGCCAGTGGACAGGGTGGTATGAACATTCAGTACTTC. The V call is TRBV28, the J call TRBJ2-4, with 8 bases aligning to TRBD1. The V gene end was trimmed by 9 bases and the J gene end by 7 bases; junction bases not matched to a gene: 8. This CDR3 comprises 13 residues. Germline CDR1 reads MDHEN; CDR2 reads SYDVKM.

Of note for this clonotype: Possible read error: a much larger clone is one base away. The rearrangement links TRBV7-2 to TRBJ2-5, with D perhaps TRBD1 (8 bases). Germline V gene data show CDR1 as SGHTA and CDR2 as FQGNSA. This CDR3 region has 13 residues. The chain's CDR3 is CASSTRGRETKYF. In DNA, the CDR3 is TGTGCCAGCAGCACCAGGGGGCGGGAGACCAAGTACTTC.

This clonotype occurred many times. The chain couples TRBV15 to TRBJ2-4; TRBD2 matches at 15 bases. Germline CDR1 reads LNHNV; CDR2 reads YYDKDF (reference sequence). The V gene end was trimmed by 4 bases and the J gene end by 7 bases; junction bases not matched to a gene: 8. This CDR3 is built from 17 residues. The CDR3 region is CATSNGLAGGLVNIQYF. The CDR3 DNA follows: TGTGCCACCAGCAACGGACTAGCGGGAGGGCTAGTGAACATTCAGTACTTC.

This clonotype was recorded many times. The chain employs TRBV3-1 and TRBJ2-1; 11 nucleotides match TRBD2. J lost 9 bases, V lost 1 base, and 5 bases had no gene match. Germline assignment: CDR1 LGHDT and CDR2 YNNKEL (reference sequence). CDR3 length: 15 amino acids. The CDR3 sequence: CASSQALAGVGEQFF. The CDR3 DNA follows: TGTGCCAGCAGCCAAGCACTAGCGGGAGTGGGTGAGCAGTTCTTC.

The table lists this clonotype with many counts. DNA for the CDR3: TGTGCCAGCAGCCTCACCTTCTTGACAGGCAATGAGCAGTTCTTC. It yields the protein CASSLTFLTGNEQFF. V and J are TRBV5-5 and TRBJ2-1, with D possibly matching TRBD1 (6 bases). Trimming left V 4 bases short and J 6 bases short, with 17 bases between. Germline V gene data show CDR1 as SGHKS and CDR2 as YYEKEE (reference sequence). The CDR3 is made up of 15 amino acids.

This clonotype showed up many times. The chain combines TRBV6-2 or TRBV6-3 with TRBJ2-7; D is possibly TRBD2 (5 bases). The CDR3 runs to 14 residues. Deletions cut 0 bases from V and 2 bases from J, with 8 bases between. CDR1 and CDR2 from the germline V gene are MNHEY and SVGEGT. As DNA, the CDR3 is TGTGCCAGCAGTTACTCTAGCGCCGCCTACGAGCAGTACTTC. Translated, it gives CASSYSSAAYEQYF.

This clonotype was seen many times. This chain uses TRBV7-6 with TRBJ2-1, with TRBD2 matching 7 bases. This CDR3 is 13 amino acids long. Looked up from germline, CDR1 is SGHVS and CDR2 is FNYEAQ. The ends lost 3 bases at V and 8 bases at J; junction bases unmatched: 4. The CDR3 DNA reads TGTGCCAGCAGCTTTGCGGGAGCTCATGAGCAGTTCTTC. Residues: CASSFAGAHEQFF.

This clonotype was seen only a few times. The gene calls are TRBV4-2 and TRBJ2-4; D gene unclear. Germline V gene data show CDR1 as LGHNA and CDR2 as YNFKEQ. The CDR3 is made up of 16 amino acids. V lost 1 base, J lost 3 bases, and 13 bases lay in between. CDR3 sequence: CASSQVGPGGKNIQYF. CDR3 DNA sequence: TGTGCCAGCAGCCAAGTGGGTCCGGGCGGCAAAAACATTCAGTACTTC.

This clonotype was picked up many times. The genes are TRBV6-1 and TRBJ1-5, with D unclear. Germline V gene sequence: CDR1 MNHNS, CDR2 SASEGT. This CDR3 comprises 12 residues. The ends were cut back, 1 base at V and 11 bases at J, with 9 bases in the middle. CDR3 nucleotides: TGTGCCAGCAGTGAAGTAGGGTTAACCCAGCATTTT. It yields the protein CASSEVGLTQHF.

To note about this clonotype: An end of the junction differs from the germline gene, which may be a read error. This chain links TRBV5-1 with TRBJ2-5, with a possible D match to TRBD2 (5 bases). CDR1 SGHRS and CDR2 YFSETQ come from the germline V gene. CDR3 size: 14 residues. The CDR3 reads CASSRGPFQETRYF. CDR3 sequence (DNA): TGCGCCAGCAGCCGAGGGCCCTTCCAAGAGACCCGGTACTTC.

This clonotype was counted many times. The chain carries TRBV7-2 and TRBJ2-7; 9 positions match TRBD1. The V gene end was trimmed by 1 base and the J gene end by 4 bases; junction bases not matched to a gene: 8. Germline assignment: CDR1 SGHTA and CDR2 FQGNSA. The CDR3 totals 16 residues. The CDR3 here is CASSLDRDRAPYEQYF. CDR3 sequence (DNA): TGTGCCAGCAGCTTAGATCGGGACAGGGCCCCATACGAGCAGTACTTC.

The table lists this clonotype with many counts. The chain recombines TRBV12-3 or TRBV12-4 with TRBJ1-5; 7 nucleotides agree with TRBD1. Trimming at V came to 1 base and at J to 7 bases, leaving 7 bases not matched to a gene. The CDR3 totals 15 residues. Written as DNA, the CDR3 is TGTGCCAGCAGTTTAGAGACAGGGTTAGGGCAGCCCCAGCATTTT. The encoded protein is CASSLETGLGQPQHF.

V is TRBV7-2 and J is TRBJ2-1; maybe TRBD1 (5 bases). V dropped 1 base and J dropped 1 base, with 8 bases sitting between them. The CDR3 has 15 residues. Per germline, CDR1 SGHTA and CDR2 FQGNSA. CDR3 in DNA: TGTGCCAGCAGCTTAGGGACACTATCCTACAATGAGCAGTTCTTC. Its protein product is CASSLGTLSYNEQFF.

This clonotype was counted ten times or more. V gene TRBV7-2 combines with J gene TRBJ2-3; no definite D call. The ends were cut back, 3 bases at V and 4 bases at J, with 8 bases in the middle. The CDR3 is 13 amino acids. Germline V gives CDR1 SGHTA, CDR2 FQGNSA. CDR3 in amino acids: CASSFSRSDTQYF. Here the CDR3 DNA reads TGTGCCAGCAGCTTTTCGAGATCAGATACGCAGTATTTT.

This clonotype was seen ten or more times. The chain has TRBV28 and TRBJ1-4; no reliable D call. The germline V gene has CDR1 MDHEN and CDR2 SYDVKM. V was trimmed by 10 bases and J by 9 bases, leaving 21 bases between them. The CDR3 sequence is 14 residues long. The CDR3 here is CATRGSGLPKKLFF. The CDR3, as DNA: TGTGCCACCCGAGGCAGTGGTCTCCCTAAAAAACTGTTTTTT.

At least ten counts were recorded for this clonotype. This chain connects TRBV20-1 to TRBJ2-7; D might be TRBD2 (5 bases). This CDR3 contains 13 residues. V lost 6 bases to trimming and J lost 3 bases, with 15 bases between them. Germline CDR1 reads DFQATT; CDR2 reads SNEGSKA (reference sequence). CDR3 amino acids: CSALIGGHYEQYF. The CDR3 DNA reads as TGCAGTGCCCTTATAGGAGGTCACTACGAGCAGTACTTC.

This clonotype was seen many times. The V gene is TRBV12-3 or TRBV12-4, the J gene TRBJ1-6; maybe TRBD1 (6 bases). The CDR3 is made up of 14 amino acids. Trimming stripped 5 bases from V and 5 bases from J, with 10 bases between. The CDR3 loop reads CASSVGQNNSPLHF. CDR3 sequence (DNA): TGTGCCAGCAGTGTCGGACAGAATAATTCACCCCTCCACTTT.

The count of this clonotype is one. This may be a read error: a much more frequent sequence differs by one nucleotide. This chain connects TRBV2 to TRBJ2-7; TRBD2 matches 8 bases. This CDR3 is 14 amino acids long. Germline assignment: CDR1 SNHLY and CDR2 FYNNEI. The CDR3, as DNA: TGTGTCAGCGACGAAGCGGGAGCATCCTACGAGCAGTACTTC. Its protein product is CVSDEAGASYEQYF.

This clonotype was detected many times. V usage is TRBV5-5 and J usage is TRBJ2-6; tentative D call: TRBD1 (5 bases). V was clipped by 7 bases and J by 1 base, with 9 bases between them. Germline V gene data show CDR1 as SGHKS and CDR2 as YYEKEE (reference sequence). The CDR3 is made up of 14 amino acids. Here the CDR3 reads CASVTESGANVLTF. Written as DNA, the CDR3 is TGTGCCAGCGTGACAGAATCTGGGGCCAACGTCCTGACTTTC.

This clonotype was detected ten times or more. The rearrangement joins TRBV10-3 to TRBJ1-5; 7 bases match TRBD1. The CDR3 is 15 residues long. Germline assignment: CDR1 ENHRY and CDR2 SYGVKD. Trimming removed 10 bases from V and 2 bases from J; junction bases left unmatched: 11. CDR3 coding DNA: TGTGCCACGCCCGACAGGGTTTCGGGCAATCAGCCCCAGCATTTT. Protein sequence: CATPDRVSGNQPQHF.